Presented here are 30 T cell receptor beta chains from one specimen sequenced in a study of cytomegalovirus exposure and HLA in healthy donors (dated by TCRdb to 2015 to 2018). The library was generated by the immunoSEQ multiplex PCR assay. The multiplex PCR relied on a mix of 60 forward primers for TCR Vbeta segments and 13 reverse primers for TCR Jbeta segments. What TCRdb holds here is the immuneACCESS table cut down to in-frame rearrangements. Part of the clones is not present; checked against another copy, under half of the missing clones reflect an unresolved V gene, and the others are unexplained. This sample comprises roughly 100,000 clones, under 85% of them detected only once. The ten top clones hold 4% of the sample. The specimen sequenced was PBMCs. Receptors originate from a man aged 50-59 years in good health and CMV-seropositive.

The V call is TRBV19, the J call TRBJ2-1; 13 bases agree with TRBD2. Unmatched junction bases numbered 12, after V lost 7 bases and J lost 9 bases. This CDR3 spans 16 amino acids. The germline CDR1 and CDR2 sequences are LNHDA and SQIVND (reference sequence). The CDR3 region is CASTDGTSGIGGEQFF. In DNA form, the CDR3 reads TGTGCCAGTACCGACGGGACTAGCGGGATTGGTGGTGAGCAGTTCTTC.

Worth noting for this clone: This may stem from a read error, because a much larger clone lies one nucleotide away. Other DNA sequences in the same sample also yield this CDR3. In DNA, the CDR3 is TGTGCCAGCAGTGAGGAGACTAGCGGGAGCTACGAGCAGTACTTC. This sequence encodes CASSEETSGSYEQYF. The chain employs TRBV6-1 and TRBJ2-7; TRBD2 matches 12 bases. Trimming removed 3 bases from V and 3 bases from J; junction bases left unmatched: 3. Germline values: CDR1 MNHNS, CDR2 SASEGT. The CDR3 consists of 15 residues.

This clone was counted a single time. The chain carries TRBV7-9 and TRBJ1-2; D uncertain. CDR3 length: 14 residues. Germline CDR1 SEHNR, CDR2 FQNEAQ (reference sequence). V gave up 7 bases and J gave up 0 bases, with 12 bases separating them. The CDR3 DNA reads TGTGCCAGCACCCTGGGCCAGACTAACTATGGCTACACCTTC. Encoded protein: CASTLGQTNYGYTF.

V and J are TRBV5-6 and TRBJ2-5, with a tentative D call TRBD2 (5 bases). The J call is doubtful: the DNA matches TRBJ2-7 better. Germline V gene sequence: CDR1 SGHDT, CDR2 YYEEEE. The CDR3 totals 15 residues. The CDR3 spells CASSLGASRYYEQYF. DNA of the CDR3: TGTGCCAGCAGCTTGGGTGCTAGCAGATACTACGAGCAGTACTTC.

The chain links TRBV7-2 to TRBJ1-2, with no clear D. Germline V gene lookup returns CDR1 SGHTA and CDR2 FQGNSA. CDR3 length: 15 amino acids. The ends were cut back, 1 base at V and 7 bases at J, with 16 bases in the middle. The CDR3 region has the DNA TGTGCCAGCAGCTTAGGGGCGGGGAGGACCGCTGGCTACACCTTC. Translating it yields CASSLGAGRTAGYTF.

This clone turned up a few times. The chain links TRBV5-1 to TRBJ1-1; D may be TRBD1 (6 bases). The length of the CDR3 is 17 residues. The V end lost 0 bases, the J end lost 7 bases, and 22 bases lay between the germline ends. Germline V gene data show CDR1 as SGHRS and CDR2 as YFSETQ. CDR3: CASSLEVGDIPKNEAFF. The CDR3 region has the DNA TGCGCCAGCAGCTTGGAGGTCGGGGACATTCCCAAGAATGAAGCTTTCTTT.

The chain carries TRBV4-2 and TRBJ2-3, with D uncertain. The CDR3 loop spans 14 amino acids. CDR1 LGHNA and CDR2 YNFKEQ come from the germline V gene. The germline V and J ends were trimmed by 4 bases and 1 base, with 9 bases remaining between them. Written as DNA, the CDR3 is TGTGCCAGCAGCCGTAACGAGGGCACAGATACGCAGTATTTT. This translates into CASSRNEGTDTQYF.

The genes are TRBV27 and TRBJ2-3; D might be TRBD2 (6 bases). There are 14 residues in the CDR3. V lost 4 bases and J lost 7, with 15 bases in between. CDR1 and CDR2 (germline): MNHEY, SMNVEV (reference sequence). The CDR3: CASSSWTTQNTQYF. The CDR3 DNA is TGTGCCAGCAGTTCCTGGACTACCCAGAATACGCAGTATTTT.

The chain is built from TRBV28 and TRBJ2-7; 7 bases fit TRBD1. Germline V gene data show CDR1 as MDHEN and CDR2 as SYDVKM. The V gene end was trimmed by 2 bases and the J gene end by 2 bases; junction bases not matched to a gene: 6. The CDR3 is 15 amino acids. The CDR3 DNA sequence: TGTGCCAGCAGTTTAACGGGACAGCTGACCTACGAGCAGTACTTC. This gives the protein CASSLTGQLTYEQYF.

The rearrangement links TRBV28 to TRBJ2-5; a weak D match, TRBD2 (5 bases). The CDR3 has 15 amino acids. Trimming took off 5 bases at V and 1 base at J, with 14 bases between the two ends. CDR1 is MDHEN, CDR2 SYDVKM, per germline. As DNA, the CDR3 is TGTGCCAGCAGTCGACCCTTAGGAGGCCAAGAGACCCAGTACTTC. Its protein is CASSRPLGGQETQYF.

The rearrangement uses TRBV14 and TRBJ2-3, with 7 bases identical to TRBD2. V trimming: 1 base; J trimming: 1 base; junction bases outside the gene matches: 11. From germline, CDR1 is SGHDN and CDR2 FVKESK. The CDR3 contains 18 residues. For the CDR3, the DNA is TGTGCCAGCAGCCAAGTGTCGGTTTTGGCGGGAGGCACAGATACGCAGTATTTT. This encodes CASSQVSVLAGGTDTQYF. Looking up the rest from reference TRBV14 and TRBJ2-3 gives the full variable domain: EAGVTQFPSHSVIEKGQTVTLRCDPISGHDNLYWYRRVMGKEIKFLLHFVKESKQDESGMPNNRFLAERTGGTYSTLKVQPAELEDSGVYFCASSQVSVLAGGTDTQYFGPGTRLTVL.

A few counts support this clone. The V and J genes are TRBV25-1 and TRBJ2-2, with 10 positions matching TRBD2. Trimming cost V 5 bases and J 4 bases; bases outside gene matches: 1. This CDR3 contains 14 residues. The germline gives CDR1 MGHDK, CDR2 SYGVNS. This CDR3 reads CASSSSGGTGELFF. The CDR3 DNA sequence: TGTGCCAGCAGTTCTAGCGGGGGCACCGGGGAGCTGTTTTTT. Combining the CDR3 with reference TRBV25-1 and TRBJ2-2 gives the whole variable domain EADIYQTPRYLVIGTGKKITLECSQTMGHDKMYWYQQDPGMELHLIHYSYGVNSTEKGDLSSESTVSRIRTEHFPLTLESARPSHTSQYLCASSSSGGTGELFFGEGSRLTVL.

The gene calls are TRBV11-2 and TRBJ1-6; TRBD1 is a possible D gene (5 bases). The germline V gene has CDR1 SGHAT and CDR2 FQNNGV. The CDR3 covers 14 residues. V lost 5 bases and J lost 9, with 14 bases in between. As DNA, the CDR3 is TGTGCCAGCAGCGTCGGGACTGGAGGTTCACCCCTCCACTTT. It translates to CASSVGTGGSPLHF.

Points on this clone: Sequence at one end of the junction differs from germline and may be a read error. The rearrangement joins TRBV16 to TRBJ1-2, with TRBD1 as a possible D gene (5 bases). Germline CDR1 and CDR2: KGHSY and FQNENV. This CDR3 spans 11 amino acids. As DNA, the CDR3 is TGTGCCAGCAGCCGGCAGGGTGGACCAGACTTC. It codes for CASSRQGGPDF.

The chain links TRBV19 to TRBJ1-5, with TRBD1 identical over 7 bases. Germline values: CDR1 LNHDA, CDR2 SQIVND (reference sequence). Trimming at V came to 5 bases and at J to 3 bases, leaving 10 bases not matched to a gene. The CDR3 loop spans 16 amino acids. The CDR3 region is CASSPSKTGHNQPQHF. CDR3 nucleotides: TGTGCCAGTAGTCCCAGCAAGACAGGGCACAATCAGCCCCAGCATTTT.

The chain couples TRBV9 to TRBJ2-5, with D perhaps TRBD1 (6 bases). Matching the DNA end better, TRBJ2-7 makes the J call doubtful. Germline CDR1 is SGDLS and CDR2 is YYNGEE. The CDR3 is made up of 14 amino acids. DNA of the CDR3: TGTGCCAGCAGCGACCGGGACAACTCCTACGAGCAGTACTTC. It specifies CASSDRDNSYEQYF.

V usage is TRBV14 and J usage is TRBJ1-5; 8 nucleotides match TRBD1. This CDR3 has 16 amino acids. V was clipped by 4 bases and J by 0 bases; unmatched bases: 5. Germline CDR1 SGHDN, CDR2 FVKESK. The CDR3 bases are TGTGCCAGCAGCCCGGGACAGGTCAATAGCAATCAGCCCCAGCATTTT. It translates to CASSPGQVNSNQPQHF.

The chain recombines TRBV11-2 with TRBJ2-1; a weak D match, TRBD2 (6 bases). The CDR3 totals 16 residues. Germline CDR1 SGHAT, CDR2 FQNNGV. The V and J ends lost 0 bases and 7 bases respectively, with 16 bases between them. DNA of the CDR3: TGTGCCAGCAGCTTAGACACCATAGCGGTGGGGAATGAGCAGTTCTTC. This codes for CASSLDTIAVGNEQFF.

The V call is TRBV12-1, the J call TRBJ2-2; TRBD2 reflects the table's D call only, with no check against the DNA. TRBV12-1 is noted as a pseudogene. There are 20 residues in the CDR3. CDR3 nucleotides: TGTGCCAGCAGCCCCGCGGGACTAGCGGGAGGGCCCCCGAACACCGGGGAGCTGTTTTTT. Its protein is CASSPAGLAGGPPNTGELFF.

The chain carries TRBV4-2 and TRBJ2-7; 9 bases agree with TRBD2. J was trimmed by 7 bases and V by 0 bases; bases with no gene match: 7. In germline, CDR1 is LGHNA, CDR2 YNFKEQ. The CDR3 is 15 amino acids. The CDR3 coding sequence is TGTGCCAGCAGCCAAGATATAGCGGGAGTGTCAGAGCAGTACTTC. This translates into CASSQDIAGVSEQYF.

The gene calls are TRBV5-1 and TRBJ2-7; 10 bases match TRBD2. The J segment lost 2 bases and the V segment lost 3 bases, leaving 14 bases of the junction unmatched. Germline-derived CDR1 and CDR2 are SGHRS and YFSETQ. This CDR3 is built from 18 residues. The CDR3 is CASSSVSGTSAPTYEQYF. CDR3 coding DNA: TGCGCCAGCAGCTCCGTTTCCGGGACTAGCGCTCCGACCTACGAGCAGTACTTC.

This clone was seen a few times. The gene calls are TRBV7-3 and TRBJ2-5; 9 bases align to TRBD2. Germline-derived CDR1 and CDR2 are SGHTA and FQGTGA. The V segment lost 8 bases and the J segment 5 bases; nucleotides outside the gene matches: 12. The CDR3 spans 15 residues. In DNA form, the CDR3 reads TGTGCCAGCTCCCAAGATAGCGGGAGTGTCGAGACCCAGTACTTC. Translation: CASSQDSGSVETQYF.

Here the CDR3 DNA reads TGCGCCAGCAGCTGGACTAGCGGAGCCTACAATGAGCAGTTCTTC. Translating it yields CASSWTSGAYNEQFF. This rearrangement joins TRBV5-1 to TRBJ2-1; TRBD2 matches 10 bases. This CDR3 is 15 amino acids long. The V gene's germline CDR1 is SGHRS and CDR2 YFSETQ. The V gene end was trimmed by 3 bases and the J gene end by 2 bases; junction bases not matched to a gene: 2.

J is TRBJ2-2 and V is TRBV27; maybe TRBD2 (5 bases). V was shortened by 6 bases and J by 7 bases, with 18 bases between the two germline ends. CDR1 and CDR2 (germline): MNHEY, SMNVEV (reference sequence). CDR3 length equals 15 residues. The CDR3 bases are TGTGCCAGCAGCTATTTAAGGACCGAGGGCGGGGAGCTGTTTTTT. It translates to CASSYLRTEGGELFF.

The chain couples TRBV19 to TRBJ2-3; D might be TRBD1 (6 bases). Germline CDR1 is LNHDA and CDR2 is SQIVND (reference sequence). The CDR3 extends over 15 amino acids. V lost 5 bases to trimming and J lost 4 bases, with 16 bases between them. Here the CDR3 DNA reads TGTGCCAGTAGTGACCGTGGGGGCCAGCCAGATACGCAGTATTTT. Amino acid sequence: CASSDRGGQPDTQYF.

V and J are TRBV7-3 and TRBJ1-2, with 9 bases lining up with TRBD1. The CDR3 sequence is 16 residues long. Germline lookup yields CDR1 SGHTA and CDR2 FQGTGA. Trimming took 5 bases from V and 14 from J; bases not matched to a gene: 21. In DNA form, the CDR3 reads TGTGCCAGCAGCACCAACCTTGGGGCGGGACAGGGTTCTAAAACCTTC. Its translation: CASSTNLGAGQGSKTF.

The chain couples TRBV7-9 to TRBJ2-3; TRBD2 matches 11 bases. J lost 4 bases, V lost 4 bases, and 7 bases had no gene match. Germline assignment: CDR1 SEHNR and CDR2 FQNEAQ (reference sequence). This CDR3 has 16 residues. CDR3 sequence reads: CASSSYSGRGADTQYF. In DNA, the CDR3 is TGTGCCAGCAGCTCCTATAGCGGGAGGGGCGCAGATACGCAGTATTTT.

V gene TRBV5-1 combines with J gene TRBJ2-1; 10 bases line up with TRBD1. From germline, CDR1 is SGHRS and CDR2 YFSETQ. This CDR3 has 15 amino acids. V dropped 8 bases and J dropped 7; count of bases not matched to a gene: 12. CDR3 nucleotide sequence: TGCGCCAGTCAGTTTGGTGGGACAGGGGAGAATGAGCAGTTCTTC. It encodes CASQFGGTGENEQFF. The full variable domain, in which reference TRBV5-1 and TRBJ2-1 provide the parts outside the CDR3, is KAGVTQTPRYLIKTRGQQVTLSCSPISGHRSVSWYQQTPGQGLQFLFEYFSETQRNKGNFPGRFSGRQFSNSRSEMNVSTLELGDSALYLCASQFGGTGENEQFFGPGTRLTVL.

V usage is TRBV18 and J usage is TRBJ2-7; 12 bases match TRBD2. Germline CDR1 is KGHSH and CDR2 is LQKENI. This CDR3 comprises 14 residues. Trimming at V came to 4 bases and at J to 4 bases, leaving 2 bases not matched to a gene. DNA for the CDR3: TGTGCCAGCTCACAAGGACTAGCGGGGTACGAGCAGTACTTC. Its translation is CASSQGLAGYEQYF.

This clone was seen more than once but under ten times. Germline is not matched at one junction end, which may reflect a read error. The CDR3 DNA reads as TGTTCCAGCAGCTTAGAGGCAGGGCCCTCTGGAAACACCATATATTTT. Translating gives CSSSLEAGPSGNTIYF. The J gene is TRBJ1-3, the V gene TRBV7-9, with a weak D call TRBD1 (5 bases). Germline V gives CDR1 SEHNR, CDR2 FQNEAQ (reference sequence). CDR3 size: 16 residues.